One and the same sample provided the 27 T cell receptor beta chains below, sequenced in a study of PD-1 blockade in mismatch repair-deficient tumors. TCRdb's table, derived via immunoSEQ multiplex PCR, lists solely in-frame clones and lacks some. The data contain approximately 40,000 clones, around 79% of them singletons. The specimen comprised peripheral blood, sampled 4 weeks after starting pembrolizumab. These receptors came from an adult with mismatch repair-deficient cancer.

The gene calls are TRBV5-4 and TRBJ2-7; 7 bases align to TRBD2. With V trimmed by 5 bases and J by 2 bases, 7 bases remained unmatched. CDR1 is SGHNT, CDR2 YYREEE, per germline (reference sequence). The CDR3 length is 14 residues. The CDR3 region has the DNA TGTGCCAGCAGTCGTGGACTAGACCCCTACGAGCAGTACTTC. Protein: CASSRGLDPYEQYF.

This chain's CDR3 is CASSDRELFF. The CDR3 region has the DNA TGTGCCAGCAGTGATAGGGAGCTGTTTTTT. This sequence joins TRBV25-1 and TRBJ2-2; D not certain. Germline V gene lookup returns CDR1 MGHDK and CDR2 SYGVNS. This CDR3 has 10 amino acids. V lost 3 bases and J 9 bases, leaving 2 bases between the germline ends.

V is TRBV12-5 and J is TRBJ2-1, with 8 bases lining up with TRBD2. J gave up 9 bases and V 3 bases, and 4 bases lay outside the gene matches. This CDR3 has 13 residues. Germline CDR1 reads LGHNT; CDR2 reads FRNRAP. The CDR3 here is CASGFGGAPEQFF. The CDR3 nucleotides are TGTGCTAGTGGTTTCGGGGGGGCTCCTGAGCAGTTCTTC.

This chain uses TRBV18 with TRBJ2-7; maybe TRBD2 (5 bases). Between the trimmed V and J ends, which lost 4 bases and 2 bases, there was a span of 12 bases. CDR1 and CDR2 from the germline V gene are KGHSH and LQKENI. The length of the CDR3 is 14 residues. CDR3 DNA: TGTGCCAGCTCACGAGCATGGGGAGCCTACGAGCAGTACTTC. It is translated as CASSRAWGAYEQYF.

The rearrangement joins TRBV19 to TRBJ2-7; TRBD1 is a possible D gene (5 bases). V lost 3 bases and J lost 3, with 15 bases in between. The CDR3 is made up of 15 amino acids. Germline V gene sequence: CDR1 LNHDA, CDR2 SQIVND (reference sequence). The CDR3 loop reads CASSIGPTGYYEQYF. In DNA, the CDR3 is TGTGCCAGTAGTATTGGCCCAACAGGTTACTACGAGCAGTACTTC.

The chain is built from TRBV4-1 and TRBJ1-1, with a weak D call TRBD1 (5 bases). CDR3 length: 14 residues. V dropped 1 base and J dropped 2 bases, with 8 bases sitting between them. Germline CDR1 reads MGHRA; CDR2 reads YSYEKL. The DNA for the CDR3 is TGCGCCAGCAGCCAAGTGACAGCTAACACTGAAGCTTTCTTT. Its translation is CASSQVTANTEAFF.

The chain links TRBV19 to TRBJ1-1; D unclear. This CDR3 comprises 13 residues. Germline CDR1 and CDR2: LNHDA and SQIVND (reference sequence). The germline V and J ends were trimmed by 5 bases and 0 bases, with 7 bases remaining between them. The CDR3 here is CASSPAVNTEAFF. CDR3 DNA: TGTGCCAGTAGTCCGGCGGTGAACACTGAAGCTTTCTTT.

The sample holds a few counts of this clone. This rearrangement joins TRBV5-1 to TRBJ2-3; D is perhaps TRBD2 (7 bases). Trimming took off 4 bases at V and 1 base at J, with 16 bases between the two ends. The CDR3 has 16 amino acids. Per the germline V gene, CDR1 is SGHRS and CDR2 is YFSETQ. The CDR3, as DNA: TGCGCCAGCAGCGCCCTGGGGGCGGGAGGCACAGATACGCAGTATTTT. Protein product: CASSALGAGGTDTQYF. The full variable domain, with the rest looked up from reference TRBV5-1 and TRBJ2-3, is KAGVTQTPRYLIKTRGQQVTLSCSPISGHRSVSWYQQTPGQGLQFLFEYFSETQRNKGNFPGRFSGRQFSNSRSEMNVSTLELGDSALYLCASSALGAGGTDTQYFGPGTRLTVL.

The chain employs TRBV6-4 and TRBJ2-1, with D tentatively TRBD2 (6 bases). V lost 4 bases and J lost 1, with 17 bases in between. The CDR3 consists of 17 residues. From germline, CDR1 is MRHNA and CDR2 SNTAGT. The CDR3 protein is CASSVAPAGGSYNEQFF. In DNA form, the CDR3 reads TGTGCCAGCAGTGTCGCGCCGGCCGGGGGTTCCTACAATGAGCAGTTCTTC.

V and J are TRBV30 and TRBJ2-7, with 8 bases that match TRBD2. This CDR3 region has 14 residues. The germline gives CDR1 GTSNPN, CDR2 SVGIG (reference sequence). With 2 bases clipped from V and 6 bases from J, the junction kept 9 bases outside the gene matches. The CDR3 nucleotides read TGTGCCTGGAGTAACCAAGTCCGGGGGGGCGAGCAGTACTTC. Its translation: CAWSNQVRGGEQYF.

This chain connects TRBV5-1 to TRBJ1-2, with D unresolved. The germline V gene has CDR1 SGHRS and CDR2 YFSETQ. This CDR3 comprises 13 residues. V gave up 0 bases and J gave up 5 bases, with 8 bases separating them. CDR3 amino acids: CASSLVIGYGYTF. CDR3 bases: TGCGCCAGCAGCTTGGTAATAGGGTATGGCTACACCTTC. Variable domain in full (rest from reference TRBV5-1 and TRBJ1-2): KAGVTQTPRYLIKTRGQQVTLSCSPISGHRSVSWYQQTPGQGLQFLFEYFSETQRNKGNFPGRFSGRQFSNSRSEMNVSTLELGDSALYLCASSLVIGYGYTFGSGTRLTVV.

The genes are TRBV28 and TRBJ2-7; D may be TRBD1 or TRBD2 (5 bases each). In germline, CDR1 is MDHEN, CDR2 SYDVKM. The CDR3 consists of 16 residues. The V and J ends lost 7 bases and 1 base respectively, with 20 bases between them. The CDR3 spells CASTNGGTPSSYEQYF. As DNA, the CDR3 is TGTGCCAGCACGAATGGGGGAACCCCGTCGTCCTACGAGCAGTACTTC.

The V call is TRBV7-6, the J call TRBJ2-7; 8 bases agree with TRBD2. The CDR3 sequence is 19 residues long. Germline loops: CDR1 SGHVS, CDR2 FNYEAQ. Losses at the gene ends were 5 bases for V and 2 bases for J; bases not matched to a gene: 20. Here the CDR3 reads CASSPLTSGPSRNTYEQYF. CDR3 nucleotide sequence: TGTGCCAGCAGCCCGCTTACTAGCGGCCCAAGCCGGAACACCTACGAGCAGTACTTC.

V usage is TRBV7-9 and J usage is TRBJ2-5; perhaps TRBD1 as D (6 bases). Germline lookup yields CDR1 SEHNR and CDR2 FQNEAQ (reference sequence). The V end lost 4 bases, the J end lost 2 bases, and 14 bases lay between the germline ends. The CDR3 is 15 amino acids. The CDR3 nucleotides read TGTGCCAGCAGCTCCCGGACAGCACCACAAGAGACCCAGTACTTC. It specifies CASSSRTAPQETQYF.

This clone appeared a single time. The chain joins TRBV25-1 to TRBJ2-5, with D possibly being TRBD1 or TRBD2 (5 bases each). Germline V gene sequence: CDR1 MGHDK, CDR2 SYGVNS. The CDR3 length is 14 residues. V lost 1 base and J lost 5, with 11 bases in between. The CDR3 here is CASSELGESETQYF. The DNA of the CDR3 is TGTGCCAGCAGTGAATTGGGGGAATCGGAGACCCAGTACTTC.

The V call is TRBV5-4, the J call TRBJ2-7; the D gene is possibly TRBD2 (5 bases). CDR1 SGHNT and CDR2 YYREEE come from the germline V gene (reference sequence). The germline V and J ends were trimmed by 0 bases and 7 bases, with 17 bases remaining between them. The CDR3 contains 15 residues. CDR3 sequence (DNA): TGTGCCAGCAGCTTGGGGACTGCGGTGGGTCGGGAGCAGTACTTC. This encodes CASSLGTAVGREQYF.

The rearrangement uses TRBV27 and TRBJ2-1; the D gene could be TRBD1 or TRBD2 (5 bases each). This CDR3 contains 15 residues. CDR1 and CDR2 from the germline V gene are MNHEY and SMNVEV (reference sequence). V was cut by 3 bases and J by 0 bases, with 9 bases left in between. The CDR3, as DNA: TGTGCCAGCAGTTTCCCAGGGAGCTCCTACAATGAGCAGTTCTTC. Protein: CASSFPGSSYNEQFF.

The chain carries TRBV13 and TRBJ2-7; TRBD2 agrees at 10 bases. The CDR3 contains 16 residues. V trimming: 2 bases; J trimming: 4 bases; junction bases outside the gene matches: 8. Germline-derived CDR1 and CDR2 are PRHDT and FYEKMQ (reference sequence). The CDR3 spells CASSLLSSSGSYEQYF. In nucleotides, the CDR3 is TGTGCCAGCAGCTTACTTTCGTCTAGCGGGAGTTACGAGCAGTACTTC.

The chain recombines TRBV25-1 with TRBJ2-7; TRBD2 matches 8 bases. V dropped 4 bases and J dropped 4; count of bases not matched to a gene: 6. Germline lookup yields CDR1 MGHDK and CDR2 SYGVNS. The CDR3 runs 14 residues. The CDR3 spells CASSAPSGLYEQYF. The CDR3 nucleotides are TGTGCCAGCAGTGCCCCTAGCGGGCTATACGAGCAGTACTTC.

The J gene is TRBJ2-3, the V gene TRBV4-3; 11 bases align to TRBD2. V shed 4 bases, J shed 1 base, and the junction held 1 base outside the gene matches. This CDR3 is 15 amino acids long. Germline V gives CDR1 LGHNA, CDR2 YSLEER. This chain's CDR3 is CASSPGLAGTDTQYF. CDR3 nucleotide sequence: TGCGCCAGCAGCCCGGGACTAGCGGGCACAGATACGCAGTATTTT.

CDR3 in DNA: TGTGCCAGCAGCCCCGGGACTCATTATGGCTACACCTTC. Its protein product is CASSPGTHYGYTF. The V gene is TRBV11-1, the J gene TRBJ1-2, with a weak D call TRBD1 (5 bases). The germline V and J ends were trimmed by 5 bases and 5 bases, with 12 bases remaining between them. Germline lookup yields CDR1 SGHAT and CDR2 FQDESV (reference sequence). CDR3 length: 13 residues.

V and J are TRBV6-6 and TRBJ2-1; TRBD2 agrees at 8 bases. The CDR3 consists of 15 residues. The germline V gene has CDR1 MNHNY and CDR2 SVGAGI (reference sequence). The V segment lost 2 bases and the J segment 4 bases; nucleotides outside the gene matches: 4. CDR3 region: CASSYVGGEYNEQFF. CDR3 sequence (DNA): TGTGCCAGCAGTTACGTCGGGGGGGAATACAATGAGCAGTTCTTC.

The J gene is TRBJ2-7, the V gene TRBV27, with 11 bases matching TRBD2. The V segment lost 2 bases and the J segment 0 bases; nucleotides outside the gene matches: 0. The germline CDR1 and CDR2 sequences are MNHEY and SMNVEV (reference sequence). There are 15 residues in the CDR3. This CDR3 reads CASSLTSGSSYEQYF. For the CDR3, the DNA is TGTGCCAGCAGTTTAACTAGCGGGAGCTCCTACGAGCAGTACTTC.

The chain carries TRBV27 and TRBJ1-5; 8 nucleotides match TRBD1. Unmatched junction bases numbered 1, after V lost 4 bases and J lost 2 bases. The CDR3 is 14 residues long. Germline lookup yields CDR1 MNHEY and CDR2 SMNVEV (reference sequence). The CDR3, as DNA: TGTGCCAGCAGTTCGACAGGGGGCAATCAGCCCCAGCATTTT. Residues: CASSSTGGNQPQHF.

J is TRBJ2-1 and V is TRBV19, with TRBD1 identical over 11 bases. Germline V gives CDR1 LNHDA, CDR2 SQIVND (reference sequence). The CDR3 covers 22 residues. V lost 5 bases to trimming and J lost 9 bases; unmatched junction nucleotides: 30. CDR3 sequence (DNA): TGTGCCAGTAGTTCCCCATATCCGGAGGACAGGGGGCTCCCCAAGGGGATAGTTGAGCAGTTCTTC. It encodes CASSSPYPEDRGLPKGIVEQFF.

The rearrangement joins TRBV6-1 to TRBJ1-1; 8 bases align to TRBD1. This CDR3 has 13 amino acids. In germline, CDR1 is MNHNS, CDR2 SASEGT. J gave up 6 bases and V 6 bases, and 6 bases lay outside the gene matches. The CDR3 sequence is CASRRTGIAEAFF. DNA for the CDR3: TGTGCCAGCAGAAGGACAGGGATCGCTGAAGCTTTCTTT.

The chain links TRBV4-3 to TRBJ1-2; 11 bases fit TRBD1. CDR1 and CDR2 from the germline V gene are LGHNA and YSLEER. This CDR3 comprises 14 residues. J was trimmed by 8 bases and V by 0 bases; bases with no gene match: 2. CDR3 in DNA: TGCGCCAGCAGCCAAGATTGGACAGGGGGCGGCTACACCTTC. This gives the protein CASSQDWTGGGYTF.